A selection of T cell receptor beta chains follows, all from one sample in a study of blood T cell repertoires in COVID-19. Profiled with immunoSEQ multiplex PCR; TCRdb holds only in-frame clones, not every one. The sample consists of tens of thousands of clones, just under 80% of them appearing once. Sequencing was carried out using peripheral blood. Receptors originate from a man between 60 and 70 years old with acute or convalescent COVID-19. Each CDR3 is given with its conserved first and last residue. Each record gives: V gene, J gene, D gene, clone size, CDR3 DNA, CDR3 protein. The D gene is left open where the match is weak. Size tells how often a clone was seen (once, few, many) or the class of an expanded clone, and some rows leave it out.

>TRBV24-1|TRBJ1-5|.|.
TGTGCCACCAGTGATTCGAGCGGGTGGGATAGCAATCAGCCCCAGCATTTT
CATSDSSGWDSNQPQHF
>TRBV4-1|TRBJ1-4|.|.
TGCGCCAGCAGTTTCGGGGGGTCTACGAACGAAAAACTGTTTTTT
CASSFGGSTNEKLFF
>TRBV9|TRBJ2-1|TRBD1|.
TGTGCCAGCAGCGTAAGGACAGGGTCCAATGAGCAGTTCTTC
CASSVRTGSNEQFF
>TRBV7-2|TRBJ1-2|.|.
TGTGCCAGCAGCGGAACAGGGACCGGCTACACCTTC
CASSGTGTGYTF
>TRBV2|TRBJ1-5|.|.
TGTGCCAGCAGTGTGGGGGCCTTTAGCAATCAGCCCCAGCATTTT
CASSVGAFSNQPQHF
>TRBV4-3|TRBJ1-1|TRBD1|.
TGCGCCAGCAGCCAAGAGTCAGGGGGCACTGAAGCTTTCTTT
CASSQESGGTEAFF
>TRBV6-5|TRBJ1-1|.|once
TGTGCCAGCAGTTACCTCGGGGCTCTGGGGGGCACTGAAGCTTTCTTT
CASSYLGALGGTEAFF
>TRBV4-3|TRBJ1-1|.|.
TGCGCCAGCAGCCAAGGGGCTGGCACTGAAGCTTTCTTT
CASSQGAGTEAFF
>TRBV5-1|TRBJ2-7|.|.
TGCGCCAGCAGCTTGGGGCAGGGGACGGCCGAGCAGTACTTC
CASSLGQGTAEQYF
>TRBV23-1|TRBJ2-1|TRBD1|.
TGCGCCAGCAGTCACTTACTCCGGGACAGAAACGTCAATGAGCAGTTCTTC
CASSHLLRDRNVNEQFF
>TRBV5-4|TRBJ1-6|TRBD1|.
TGTGCCAGCAGCTCGGGACAGGGGGTCTCACCCCTCCACTTT
CASSSGQGVSPLHF
>TRBV6-2/TRBV6-3|TRBJ2-1|TRBD2|.
TGTGCCAGCAGTACGGGACTAGCTGCTTCCTACAATGAGCAGTTCTTC
CASSTGLAASYNEQFF
>TRBV19|TRBJ2-7|TRBD2|.
TGTGCCAGTAGTACCCTTACTGCAATGGGGCTAGCGGGAGTCTCCGAGCAGTACTTC
CASSTLTAMGLAGVSEQYF
>TRBV7-9|TRBJ2-1|TRBD2|.
TGTGCCAGCAGCCCGCCGGGACTAGCGGGGTGGGGAGACAATGAGCAGTTCTTC
CASSPPGLAGWGDNEQFF
>TRBV5-1|TRBJ2-1|.|.
TGCGCCAGCAGCTGGGGTGGGGGCGAGCAGTTCTTC
CASSWGGGEQFF
>TRBV28|TRBJ2-1|TRBD2|.
TGTGCCAGCAGTCCATGGGGGGGAGCCCGCCATTACAATGAGCAGTTCTTC
CASSPWGGARHYNEQFF
>TRBV29-1|TRBJ1-4|TRBD1|.
TGCAGCGTGGTCCCCCCCGGACAGGGTCGAGAAAAACTGTTTTTT
CSVVPPGQGREKLFF
>TRBV19|TRBJ1-1|TRBD1|once
TGTGCCAGTAGCCAGGGACAGGGATGGAACACTGAAGCTTTCTTT
CASSQGQGWNTEAFF
>TRBV11-2|TRBJ2-1|TRBD2|.
TGTGCCAGCAGCTCAACGATAGCGGGAGGGACCTTGGATGAGCAGTTCTTC
CASSSTIAGGTLDEQFF
>TRBV5-4|TRBJ2-2|.|.
TGTGCCAGCAGCTTACCCGGGGCGAACACCGGGGAGCTGTTTTTT
CASSLPGANTGELFF
>TRBV28|TRBJ2-2|.|.
TGTGCCAGCAGTCCCTACACCGGGGAGCTGTTTTTT
CASSPYTGELFF
>TRBV6-5|TRBJ1-3|.|medium-sized
TGTGCCAGCAGTTACGGTCCGAGCTCTGGAAACACCATATATTTT
CASSYGPSSGNTIYF
>TRBV6-5|TRBJ2-3|.|medium-sized
TGTGCCAGCAGTACAGGGTATACGCAGTATTTT
CASSTGYTQYF
>TRBV28|TRBJ1-1|TRBD1|.
TGTGCCAGCAGATCCCCCGGGACAGGGAACACTGAAGCTTTCTTT
CASRSPGTGNTEAFF
>TRBV5-6|TRBJ1-1|.|.
TGTGCCAGCCTCAACGGACTCTCTAGGTCTGAAGCTTTCTTT
CASLNGLSRSEAFF
>TRBV28|TRBJ2-3|TRBD2|.
TGTGCCAGCAGTTCCGGGGGACTAGCGGGAGGAAGGGATACGCAGTATTTT
CASSSGGLAGGRDTQYF
>TRBV12-3/TRBV12-4|TRBJ1-1|.|once
TGTGCCAGCAGGGGAGGGCTGTACACTGAAGCTTTCTTT
CASRGGLYTEAFF
>TRBV7-9|TRBJ1-5|.|.
TGTGCCAGCAGCTTTCTCGACAGGCACTATAGCAATCAGCCCCAGCATTTT
CASSFLDRHYSNQPQHF
>TRBV3-1/TRBV3-2|TRBJ2-7|TRBD1|once
TGTGCCAGCAGCCAGGGAGGACAGGGGGTACGGCAGTACTTC
CASSQGGQGVRQYF
>TRBV6-6|TRBJ2-7|TRBD1|.
TGTGCCAGCAGTTACCCGCCACAGGGGCCCTCCTACGAGCAGTACTTC
CASSYPPQGPSYEQYF
>TRBV5-1|TRBJ2-5|.|.
TGCGCCAGCAGCTTGGCCGGTAGAGAGACCCAGTACTTC
CASSLAGRETQYF
>TRBV4-3|TRBJ2-7|TRBD1|once
TGCGCCAGCAGCCAAGACAGGGGGTTTGTCTACGAGCAGTACTTC
CASSQDRGFVYEQYF
>TRBV2|TRBJ2-7|TRBD1|.
TGTGCCAGCGGGGGACAGGGGCTCTACGAGCAGTACTTC
CASGGQGLYEQYF
>TRBV6-1|TRBJ1-3|.|few
TGTGCCAGCAGTGATGGCCATCTTTCTGGAAACACCATATATTTT
CASSDGHLSGNTIYF
>TRBV7-9|TRBJ2-3|TRBD1|.
TGTGCCAGCAGCCCGGGACAGGGGTCGGGTAGCACAGATACGCAGTATTTT
CASSPGQGSGSTDTQYF
>TRBV4-2|TRBJ2-7|TRBD1|few
TGTGCCAGCAGCCTTCGGACAGGGGGCATCAACGAGCAGTACTTC
CASSLRTGGINEQYF
>TRBV2|TRBJ1-4|.|once
TGTGCCAGTCATTCGGGGGACGAAAAACTGTTTTTT
CASHSGDEKLFF
>TRBV6-1|TRBJ2-1|.|.
TGTGCCAGCAGTGATGAGGGCTATGAGCAGTTCTTC
CASSDEGYEQFF
>TRBV9|TRBJ2-3|TRBD2|.
TGTGCCAGCAGCGTCACTAGCGGGGAAACCACAGATACGCAGTATTTT
CASSVTSGETTDTQYF
>TRBV4-3|TRBJ2-7|.|.
TGCGCCAGCAGCCATGGACTTATGAGCTCCTACGAGCAGTACTTC
CASSHGLMSSYEQYF
>TRBV10-3|TRBJ1-2|.|.
TGTGCCATCAGTGAGGGAAGGGGTAGGGACTATGGCTACACCTTC
CAISEGRGRDYGYTF
>TRBV7-7|TRBJ2-3|.|.
TGTGCCAGCAGCCCCGGCCTAGGAGCAACAGATACGCAGTATTTT
CASSPGLGATDTQYF